In this sample, the clone carrying this T cell receptor (beta chain) turned up a few times. Its antigen is unidentified. The data were taken from a study of T-cell memory formation after mild COVID-19. Study context: Among the donors, TCR clusters were largely specific to each donor.

The CDR3 runs to 15 residues. V lost 2 bases, J lost 0 bases, and 12 bases lay in between. Germline V gene lookup returns CDR1 SGHRS and CDR2 YFSETQ. Regarding the study as a whole: Chiefly within CM and EM were the contracting CD4+ clones; CD8+ ones were within EMRA.

TCRdb itself ran the 5' RACE reads through MiXCR, one entry per CDR3 protein. The sample carries about half a million distinct CDR3 sequences, 15% to 20% recorded once. Sequencing used PBMCs or a T cell subset sorted from them (not recorded which). The rearrangement links TRBV5-1 to TRBJ2-7; possible D gene TRBD1, 5 bases. The TCR was taken from an adult woman who had mild COVID-19 (a few samples of this study predate the infection). Cell type and time point are not known. CDR3 coding DNA: TGCGCCAGCAGCTTAGATGGGGCGAGCTCCTACGAGCAGTACTTC. It codes for CASSLDGASSYEQYF.